Below are 17 T cell receptor beta chains sequenced from a single sample in a study of early T cells in non-severe SARS-CoV-2 infection. MiXCR was run by TCRdb on the 5' RACE reads, yielding one entry per CDR3 protein. The sample holds some 87,000 distinct CDR3 sequences; roughly 13% are singletons and the top ten take over 1.2%. Source material: whole blood. The source of these receptors is an adult who was a healthcare worker with PCR-confirmed SARS-CoV-2 infection or an uninfected control (not recorded which).

This clonotype was counted at least ten times. This sequence joins TRBV2 and TRBJ1-4, with 9 bases fitting TRBD1. This CDR3 is 15 amino acids long. CDR1 is SNHLY and CDR2 is FYNNEI in the germline V gene. The V segment lost 1 base and the J segment 8 bases; nucleotides outside the gene matches: 5. CDR3 protein: CASSEGGQGREKLFF. The CDR3 bases are TGTGCCAGCAGTGAAGGGGGACAGGGCCGAGAAAAACTGTTTTTT.

This clonotype came up many times. This rearrangement joins TRBV5-1 to TRBJ2-1, with 9 bases aligning to TRBD2. Germline V gene sequence: CDR1 SGHRS, CDR2 YFSETQ. V trimming: 4 bases; J trimming: 6 bases; junction bases outside the gene matches: 11. This CDR3 comprises 16 residues. The CDR3 bases are TGCGCCAGCAGCCCCGCCCTAGCGGGGCCTCGCAATGAGCAGTTCTTC. Translation gives CASSPALAGPRNEQFF.

This clonotype showed up just a few times. The rearrangement joins TRBV29-1 to TRBJ1-5; a possible D gene is TRBD1 (6 bases). This CDR3 is 12 amino acids long. Germline values: CDR1 SQVTM, CDR2 ANQGSEA. Trimming took 4 bases from V and 10 from J, leaving 14 bases between them. CDR3 sequence: CSVVGALGPQHF. The CDR3 DNA reads as TGCAGCGTTGTGGGGGCCCTCGGTCCCCAGCATTTT.

This clonotype was counted between two and nine times. The chain carries TRBV11-2 and TRBJ1-2; maybe TRBD1 (5 bases). This CDR3 has 15 amino acids. V lost 5 bases and J lost 0, with 13 bases in between. Germline V gives CDR1 SGHAT, CDR2 FQNNGV. CDR3 amino acids: CASSPPGRANYGYTF. The CDR3 bases are TGTGCCAGCAGCCCCCCGGGACGGGCTAACTATGGCTACACCTTC.

The table lists this clonotype with a few counts. The V and J genes are TRBV5-1 and TRBJ1-4; D is perhaps TRBD1 (5 bases). The CDR3 loop spans 15 amino acids. Per germline, CDR1 SGHRS and CDR2 YFSETQ. Trimming left V 0 bases short and J 3 bases short, with 9 bases between. This CDR3 reads CASSLAGGANEKLFF. CDR3 DNA: TGCGCCAGCAGCTTGGCCGGAGGGGCTAATGAAAAACTGTTTTTT.

V and J are TRBV13 and TRBJ1-6, with unresolved D. In germline, CDR1 is PRHDT, CDR2 FYEKMQ (reference sequence). This CDR3 is 13 amino acids long. V was pared by 0 bases and J by 12 bases, with 9 bases between. The CDR3 bases are TGTGCCAGCAGCTTAGGCCTAGAGCAACCCCTCCACTTT. Translation gives CASSLGLEQPLHF. Complete variable domain (other parts from reference TRBV13 and TRBJ1-6): AAGVIQSPRHLIKEKRETATLKCYPIPRHDTVYWYQQGPGQDPQFLISFYEKMQSDKGSIPDRFSAQQFSDYHSELNMSSLELGDSALYFCASSLGLEQPLHFGNGTRLTVT.

There are many counts of this clonotype. The CDR3, as DNA: TGTGCCAGTAGGAAAGGGGTGGCGAACACCGGGGAGCTGTTTTTT. It encodes CASRKGVANTGELFF. The chain has TRBV19 and TRBJ2-2, with TRBD1 as a possible D gene (5 bases). Germline values: CDR1 LNHDA, CDR2 SQIVND (reference sequence). The V and J ends lost 6 bases and 0 bases respectively, with 11 bases between them. This CDR3 comprises 15 residues.

This clonotype was seen more than once but under ten times. The gene calls are TRBV13 and TRBJ2-5; D not resolved. Germline assignment: CDR1 PRHDT and CDR2 FYEKMQ (reference sequence). V was pared by 2 bases and J by 2 bases, with 6 bases between. The CDR3 is made up of 13 amino acids. CDR3 in amino acids: CASSLPGQETQYF. The CDR3 DNA follows: TGTGCCAGCAGCTTACCCGGTCAAGAGACCCAGTACTTC.

The sample holds many counts of this clonotype. The chain links TRBV5-5 to TRBJ1-6; 9 bases agree with TRBD1. V trimming: 4 bases; J trimming: 5 bases; junction bases outside the gene matches: 7. Germline CDR1 SGHKS, CDR2 YYEKEE (reference sequence). The CDR3 extends over 16 amino acids. The CDR3 nucleotides are TGTGCCAGCAGCCCGGGGACAGGGCGAAATAATTCACCCCTCCACTTT. It yields the protein CASSPGTGRNNSPLHF.

This clonotype was seen only a few times. The chain combines TRBV7-9 with TRBJ2-2, with unresolved D. Trimming took off 2 bases at V and 6 bases at J, with 4 bases between the two ends. Germline CDR1 SEHNR, CDR2 FQNEAQ (reference sequence). CDR3 length equals 12 residues. DNA for the CDR3: TGTGCCAGCAGCTTATCTGCCGGGGAGCTGTTTTTT. It yields the protein CASSLSAGELFF.

This clonotype showed up just a few times. The chain is built from TRBV9 and TRBJ1-2; D might be TRBD1 (6 bases). Germline V lookup: CDR1 SGDLS, CDR2 YYNGEE. The CDR3 consists of 15 residues. Trimming cost V 1 base and J 4 bases, with 14 bases left between them. The CDR3 loop is CASSVSQDRLYGYTF. CDR3 nucleotide sequence: TGTGCCAGCAGCGTATCCCAGGACAGACTCTATGGCTACACCTTC.

This clonotype was found many times. The chain employs TRBV6-1 and TRBJ1-2; D may be TRBD1 (6 bases). This CDR3 is 12 amino acids long. The V and J ends lost 7 bases and 8 bases respectively, with 14 bases between them. In germline, CDR1 is MNHNS, CDR2 SASEGT. DNA of the CDR3: TGTGCCAGCATCATACAGGGCTACGGCTACACCTTC. Residues: CASIIQGYGYTF.

This clonotype was found many times. The V and J genes are TRBV5-6 and TRBJ2-1; the D gene could be TRBD1 or TRBD2 (5 bases each). Per germline, CDR1 SGHDT and CDR2 YYEEEE. The CDR3 runs to 12 residues. V lost 4 bases and J lost 9, with 11 bases in between. The CDR3 is CASSLGPGEQFF. CDR3 DNA: TGTGCCAGCAGCCTGGGACCGGGTGAGCAGTTCTTC.

In its sample, this clonotype was seen a few times. The chain links TRBV9 to TRBJ2-3; D might be TRBD2 (5 bases). This CDR3 comprises 14 residues. V lost 0 bases and J lost 6, with 11 bases in between. Germline CDR1 reads SGDLS; CDR2 reads YYNGEE. CDR3 loop: CASSVVARGDTQYF. CDR3 nucleotides: TGTGCCAGCAGCGTAGTGGCCCGCGGGGATACGCAGTATTTT. The full variable domain, rest sourced from reference TRBV9 and TRBJ2-3, is DSGVTQTPKHLITATGQRVTLRCSPRSGDLSVYWYQQSLDQGLQFLIQYYNGEERAKGNILERFSAQQFPDLHSELNLSSLELGDSALYFCASSVVARGDTQYFGPGTRLTVL.

V is TRBV5-4 and J is TRBJ2-1; D not resolved. CDR1 and CDR2 from the germline V gene are SGHNT and YYREEE (reference sequence). CDR3 size: 15 residues. Trimming stripped 0 bases from V and 3 bases from J, with 10 bases between. The CDR3 bases are TGTGCCAGCAGCTTGGCCTGGATGAGCTACAATGAGCAGTTCTTC. This sequence encodes CASSLAWMSYNEQFF.

The chain has TRBV7-2 and TRBJ2-7, with 7 nucleotides matching TRBD1. The CDR3 totals 16 residues. Trimming removed 1 base from V and 4 bases from J; junction bases left unmatched: 10. Germline-derived CDR1 and CDR2 are SGHTA and FQGNSA. The CDR3 DNA reads as TGTGCCAGCAGCTTAGGAGGGGGCGCACTCTGGTACGAGCAGTACTTC. This encodes CASSLGGGALWYEQYF. Looking up the rest from reference TRBV7-2 and TRBJ2-7 gives the full variable domain: GAGVSQSPSNKVTEKGKDVELRCDPISGHTALYWYRQSLGQGLEFLIYFQGNSAPDKSGLPSDRFSAERTGGSVSTLTIQRTQQEDSAVYLCASSLGGGALWYEQYFGPGTRLTVT.

This chain joins TRBV6-2 or TRBV6-3 and TRBJ2-7, with 7 bases lining up with TRBD1. The CDR3 extends over 15 amino acids. The V segment lost 2 bases and the J segment 5 bases; nucleotides outside the gene matches: 9. Germline-derived CDR1 and CDR2 are MNHEY and SVGEGT. CDR3 coding DNA: TGTGCCAGCAGTTACCCCGACAGGGAGAAGCACGAGCAGTACTTC. This translates into CASSYPDREKHEQYF.